This TCR beta chain emerged from a study of shared clonotypes between healthy human individuals (TCRdb year 2020). General notes on the study: The cohort comprised a couple of women and three men aged 18 to 49 years. For each donor, CD4 naive and CD4 memory were each run on three plates, CD8 naive on two plates, and CD8 memory on one plate. To estimate repertoire size and how much clonotype sharing occurs between individuals, the study deeply sequenced the blood TCR repertoires of five or six healthy adults. To increase sequencing depth and limit assay-specific biases, TCR repertoire library preparation and sequencing were carried out by different laboratories using diverse techniques. Each donor's leukapheresis produced roughly between roughly 0.85 and 9.5 billion PBMCs. What the authors observed across the whole study: Sampling was limited to blood, and TCR repertoires in tissue likely differ from TCR repertoires in blood. Around 5.4% of naive CD4, roughly 3.6% of naive CD8, roughly 2.5% of memory CD4, and 0.4% of memory CD8 clonotypes were shared across several donors. The small number of donors limited the genetic and exposure-history diversity represented. Estimated clonotype richness was generally larger for naive than for memory subsets. Pairwise subsampling led to the expectation that sequencing depth would affect the degree of clonotype sharing among donors. Clonotypes shared by all four sorted-subset donors showed higher generation probabilities than non-shared clonotypes. Even with the large sequencing depth, rarefaction of the sorted-subset datasets indicated that sequencing was incomplete.

CDR1 is given as GTSNPN and CDR2 as SVGIG, both from the germline V gene (reference sequence). From the cysteine through the phenylalanine, the CDR3 covers 12 amino acids. The retained sequence is limited to the CDR3, 36 bases, with the frame set at the first base. Using the deep immunoSEQ assay, multiplex PCR amplified TCR CDR3 regions from genomic DNA. For each cell subset, the extracted genomic DNA was distributed evenly across all wells of several immunoSEQ 96-well plates, and each plate served as one replicate. Each replicate PCR for sorted subsets received approximately 200 ng genomic DNA, equal to about 30,000 T cell genomes. Purified libraries were measured with a Qubit 3.0 fluorometer, size-checked on a Bioanalyzer 2100, and measured again with the KAPA Library Quantification kit. Every immunoSEQ 96-well plate was sequenced on a separate single-read 150-cycle Illumina NextSeq 550 flow cell. For the original study's pipeline: Because the immunoSEQ output held only junctional sequences and lacked quality scores, the filtering could not match the filtering applied to full-length reads. To assign V/J genes and CDR3, sequences were annotated against IMGT germline references using PyIR, a Python wrapper for IgBLAST v1.9. Reads were filtered out if the reads had weak V/J assignments (E-value above 1e-6), no CDR3, stop codons, out-of-frame junctions, or ambiguous translated residues. V3J clonotypes were defined by identical inferred V gene, J gene, and CDR3 amino acid sequence. Percentage overlap between repertoires was calculated by dividing the number of shared unique clonotypes by the size of the smaller repertoire. Repertoire richness was assessed with RTK rarefaction, the Chao1 estimator, and Recon v2.1 estimates of unobserved clonotypes. For all TCRbeta clonotypes obtained by the gDNA method from four donors, generation probabilities were computed with OLGA. Held by TCRdb, this immuneACCESS table contains in-frame sequences only and omits some clones. Under half of the omission traces to an unresolved V gene where checked; the cause of the rest is unknown. The V and J calls and clone size were taken over from that table, and D and trimming were inferred from the DNA. For this sample the table gives more than 1,200,000 clones, of which just under 99% were detected only once. The leading ten clones occupy around 0.33% of the sample.

Healthy HIV-negative adults with no recently reported acute infections or vaccinations were included as donors. Every donor was a Caucasian adult living in Nashville, Tennessee, USA. CD4+ T cells were enriched through magnetic negative selection, after which naive cells were positively selected on CD45RA and the remaining negative fraction served as the memory subset. Blood was obtained by leukapheresis, after which PBMCs were separated by Ficoll-Histopaque density gradient centrifugation and cryopreserved in liquid nitrogen vapor phase. Analytical flow cytometry was used to check the purity and quantity of each magnetically sorted T cell population. From each sorted fraction, genomic DNA was isolated and quantified by UV absorbance on a Nanodrop 2000c. Concerning this clone itself: Its antigen is unknown. An end of the junction differs from the germline gene, which may be a read error.

This receptor was taken from a man younger than 45 in good health. Input material: naive CD4+ T cells sorted from blood. This specimen's cell subset or site label, per the study, means: CD45RA+ positively selected. The chain couples TRBV30 to TRBJ2-1, and TRBD2 matches 14 of the central bases. The nucleotide sequence is given as TGTGCCTGGAGTCTACCGGGACTAGCGGGAGTCTTC. This yields the protein CAWSLPGLAGVF.